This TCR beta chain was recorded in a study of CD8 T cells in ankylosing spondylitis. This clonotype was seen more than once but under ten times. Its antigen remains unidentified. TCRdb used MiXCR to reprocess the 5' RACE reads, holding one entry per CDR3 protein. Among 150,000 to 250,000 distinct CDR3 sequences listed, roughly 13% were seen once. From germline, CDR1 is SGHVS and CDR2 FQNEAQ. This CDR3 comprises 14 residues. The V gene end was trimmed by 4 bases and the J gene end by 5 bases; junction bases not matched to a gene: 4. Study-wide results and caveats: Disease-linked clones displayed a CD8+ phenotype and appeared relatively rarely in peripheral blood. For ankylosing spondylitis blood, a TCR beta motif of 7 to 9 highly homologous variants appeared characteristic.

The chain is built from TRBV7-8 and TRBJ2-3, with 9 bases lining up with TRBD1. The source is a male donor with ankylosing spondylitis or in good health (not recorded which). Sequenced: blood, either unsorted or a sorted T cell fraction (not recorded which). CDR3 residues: CASSYGTGRDTQYF. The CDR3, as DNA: TGTGCCAGCAGCTATGGGACAGGGAGAGATACGCAGTATTTT.